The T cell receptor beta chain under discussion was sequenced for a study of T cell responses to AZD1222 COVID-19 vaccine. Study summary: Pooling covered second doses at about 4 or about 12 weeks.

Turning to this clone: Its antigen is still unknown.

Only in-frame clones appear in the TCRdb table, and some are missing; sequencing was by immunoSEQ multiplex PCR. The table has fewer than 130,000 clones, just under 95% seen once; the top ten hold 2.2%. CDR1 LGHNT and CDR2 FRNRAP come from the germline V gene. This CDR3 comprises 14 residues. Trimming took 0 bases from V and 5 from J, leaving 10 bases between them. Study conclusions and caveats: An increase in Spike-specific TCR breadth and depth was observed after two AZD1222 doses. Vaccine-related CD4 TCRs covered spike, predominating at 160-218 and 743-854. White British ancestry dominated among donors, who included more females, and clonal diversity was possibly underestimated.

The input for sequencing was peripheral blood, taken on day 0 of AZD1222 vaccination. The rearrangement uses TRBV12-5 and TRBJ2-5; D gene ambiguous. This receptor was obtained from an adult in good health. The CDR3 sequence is CASGLVLGDETQYF. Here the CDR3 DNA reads TGTGCTAGTGGTTTGGTACTGGGTGATGAGACCCAGTACTTC.